Included here is one T cell receptor beta chain sequence, with context. Its specificity is unknown. Sample-barcoded 5' priming and a J-beta primer mix drove a second PCR of about 6 to 11 cycles. TCRdb re-called the 5' RACE reads through MiXCR, storing one row per CDR3 protein. Counted here are roughly 2 million distinct CDR3 sequences, about 49% occurring once; the ten biggest clones make up approximately 2%. The sample is drawn from a study of blood T cells in healthy people across ages. General study results and limits: With donor CMV status unknown, expanded clonotype changes were possibly confounded. It was found that TCR beta diversity correlated strongly with the percentage of naive T cells.

Per sample, at least 6 micrograms of total RNA were extracted. The CDR3 is 17 amino acids. V gave up 5 bases and J gave up 4 bases; unmatched junction bases: 12. Germline values: CDR1 SGHTA, CDR2 FQGNSA. Material for sequencing was blood. The chain is built from TRBV7-2 and TRBJ1-5; 9 bases are shared with TRBD1. The sequence was obtained from a woman aged 40 to 50 in good health. This chain's CDR3 is CASSLMGSGTGNQPQHF. CDR3 coding DNA: TGTGCCAGCAGCCTAATGGGATCCGGGACAGGGAATCAGCCCCAGCATTTT.